These T cell receptor beta chains were read from a single sample in a study of T cells in Graves' hyperthyroidism and ophthalmopathy. MiXCR was run by TCRdb on the multiplex PCR reads, yielding one entry per CDR3 protein. The table records about 96,000 distinct CDR3 sequences, roughly half of them present only once. The specimen was blood. The receptors come from a woman aged 35 to 49 with Graves' hyperthyroidism. The CDR3 runs from the conserved cysteine through the conserved F or W. Each record gives: V gene, clone size, J gene, D gene, CDR3 DNA, CDR3 protein. A D gene is named only where the DNA matches it firmly. Clone size is stated in some rows and not others, as once, few, many or a class when expanded.

v_call: TRBV5-1
clone_size: many
j_call: TRBJ2-7
d_call: .
cdr3_nt: TGCGCCAGCAGCTTGGTCCCACAAGCTGGCTACGAGCAGTACTTC
cdr3_aa: CASSLVPQAGYEQYF

v_call: TRBV5-1
clone_size: .
j_call: TRBJ1-5
d_call: .
cdr3_nt: TGCGCCAGCAGCTCGGGGGCGAGTCAGCCCCAGCATTTT
cdr3_aa: CASSSGASQPQHF

v_call: TRBV9
clone_size: medium-sized
j_call: TRBJ1-2
d_call: TRBD1
cdr3_nt: TGTGCCAGCAGCGTAATGGGACAGGGCTTCAATGGCTACACCTTC
cdr3_aa: CASSVMGQGFNGYTF

v_call: TRBV2
clone_size: .
j_call: TRBJ1-5
d_call: TRBD1
cdr3_nt: TGTGCCAGCAGGACGGGGACAGCCAATCAGCCCCAGCATTTT
cdr3_aa: CASRTGTANQPQHF

v_call: TRBV20-1
clone_size: .
j_call: TRBJ1-5
d_call: .
cdr3_nt: TGCAGTGCTAGATCGGGGTCCAATCAGCCCCAGCATTTT
cdr3_aa: CSARSGSNQPQHF

v_call: TRBV30
clone_size: .
j_call: TRBJ1-3
d_call: .
cdr3_nt: TGTGCCTGGAGTGTACGCAGCCACTCTGGAAACACCATATATTTT
cdr3_aa: CAWSVRSHSGNTIYF

v_call: TRBV14
clone_size: .
j_call: TRBJ1-1
d_call: TRBD1
cdr3_nt: TGTGCCAGCAGCCAGTACAGGGGAGGCACTGGAGCTTTCTTT
cdr3_aa: CASSQYRGGTGAFF

v_call: TRBV10-3
clone_size: .
j_call: TRBJ2-7
d_call: TRBD2
cdr3_nt: TGTGCCATCAGTGCCGGGACTAGCGCTTCCTACGAGCAGTACTTC
cdr3_aa: CAISAGTSASYEQYF

v_call: TRBV29-1
clone_size: many
j_call: TRBJ2-7
d_call: .
cdr3_nt: TGCAGCGTTGTAGGGGGGGTCGGCGAGCAGTACTTC
cdr3_aa: CSVVGGVGEQYF

v_call: TRBV11-2
clone_size: .
j_call: TRBJ1-1
d_call: .
cdr3_nt: TGTGCCAGCAGCCGTGGGCGGTCTAACACTGAAGCTTTCTTT
cdr3_aa: CASSRGRSNTEAFF

v_call: TRBV24-1
clone_size: .
j_call: TRBJ1-1
d_call: .
cdr3_nt: TGTGCCACTCGGGGGGACTCCATGAACACTGAAGCTTTCTTT
cdr3_aa: CATRGDSMNTEAFF

v_call: TRBV27
clone_size: .
j_call: TRBJ2-5
d_call: .
cdr3_nt: TGTGCCAGCAGTTTATCATTGGCAGCCCAAGAGACCCAGTACTTC
cdr3_aa: CASSLSLAAQETQYF

v_call: TRBV9
clone_size: many
j_call: TRBJ2-7
d_call: .
cdr3_nt: TGTGCCAGCAGCGTAGGATGGGGGGAGACCTACGAGCAGTACTTC
cdr3_aa: CASSVGWGETYEQYF

v_call: TRBV6-6
clone_size: few
j_call: TRBJ2-2
d_call: .
cdr3_nt: TGTGCCAGTGGGGGGAGGTCGGGGGACACCGGGGAGCTGTTTTTT
cdr3_aa: CASGGRSGDTGELFF

v_call: TRBV7-2
clone_size: few
j_call: TRBJ2-3
d_call: .
cdr3_nt: TGTGCCACCACAGGTCCACAGAACACAGATACGCAGTATTTT
cdr3_aa: CATTGPQNTDTQYF

v_call: TRBV5-4
clone_size: .
j_call: TRBJ2-7
d_call: TRBD2
cdr3_nt: TGTGCCAGCAGTTTATCCGGTAGCGGGTTCCCTGGCGAGCAGTACTTC
cdr3_aa: CASSLSGSGFPGEQYF

v_call: TRBV5-6
clone_size: many
j_call: TRBJ2-7
d_call: .
cdr3_nt: TGTGCCAGCAGCTTCAGGGGTTACGAGCAGTACTTC
cdr3_aa: CASSFRGYEQYF

v_call: TRBV15
clone_size: few
j_call: TRBJ2-7
d_call: .
cdr3_nt: TGTGCCACCAGCAGAGGGATTTCGGGGGCGATCAACTCCTACGAGCAGTACTTC
cdr3_aa: CATSRGISGAINSYEQYF

v_call: TRBV28
clone_size: .
j_call: TRBJ1-5
d_call: .
cdr3_nt: TGTGCCAGCAGTTCGGATCATCAGCCCCAGCATTTT
cdr3_aa: CASSSDHQPQHF

v_call: TRBV7-2
clone_size: .
j_call: TRBJ2-5
d_call: .
cdr3_nt: TGTGCCAGCAGCCGGGCGGGGACGGGGGAGACCCAGTACTTC
cdr3_aa: CASSRAGTGETQYF

v_call: TRBV20-1
clone_size: .
j_call: TRBJ2-2
d_call: TRBD2
cdr3_nt: TGCAGTGCTAGACCCCCCGGACTAGCGGGAGGCACCGGGGAGCTGTTTTTT
cdr3_aa: CSARPPGLAGGTGELFF

v_call: TRBV7-2
clone_size: many
j_call: TRBJ1-5
d_call: .
cdr3_nt: TGTGCCAGCAGCTTAAGCCGGGACAATCAGCCCCAGCATTTT
cdr3_aa: CASSLSRDNQPQHF

v_call: TRBV29-1
clone_size: .
j_call: TRBJ1-2
d_call: .
cdr3_nt: TGCAGCGTCGGGAGGGGGGACTATGGCTACACCTTC
cdr3_aa: CSVGRGDYGYTF

v_call: TRBV7-9
clone_size: .
j_call: TRBJ1-1
d_call: .
cdr3_nt: TGTGCCAGCAGCCCCGGGGCAGGGGCTTTTGGTGAAGCTTTCTTT
cdr3_aa: CASSPGAGAFGEAFF